The T cell receptor beta chain described here comes from a study of control samples from healthy donors and cancer patients. Measured with immunoSEQ multiplex PCR; TCRdb has only the in-frame clones, and not every one. Of some 130,000 clones listed, 80% to 90% were seen once; the top ten hold 8.7%. The CDR3 totals 11 residues. Germline V gives CDR1 DFQATT, CDR2 SNEGSKA (reference sequence). V gave up 6 bases and J gave up 3 bases, with 6 bases separating them. Specimen: blood. This clonotype was obtained from a woman aged 25 to 39 in good health. The chain employs TRBV20-1 and TRBJ1-3; no reliable D call. The CDR3 here is CSAPSGNTIYF. CDR3 DNA: TGCAGTGCCCCGAGTGGAAACACCATATATTTT.